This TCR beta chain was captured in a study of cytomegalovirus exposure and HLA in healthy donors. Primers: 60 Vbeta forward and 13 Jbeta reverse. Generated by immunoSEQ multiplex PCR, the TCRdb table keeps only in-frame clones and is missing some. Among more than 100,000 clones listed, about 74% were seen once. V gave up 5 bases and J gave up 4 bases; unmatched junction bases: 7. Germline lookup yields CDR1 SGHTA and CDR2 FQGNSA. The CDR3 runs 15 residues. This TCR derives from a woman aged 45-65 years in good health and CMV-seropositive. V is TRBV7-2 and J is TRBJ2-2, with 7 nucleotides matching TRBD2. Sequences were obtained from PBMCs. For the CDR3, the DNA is TGTGCCAGCAGCCCAGTTTGGGGGGGCACCGGGGAGCTGTTTTTT. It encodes CASSPVWGGTGELFF. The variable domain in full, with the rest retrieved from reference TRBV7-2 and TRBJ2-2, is GAGVSQSPSNKVTEKGKDVELRCDPISGHTALYWYRQSLGQGLEFLIYFQGNSAPDKSGLPSDRFSAERTGGSVSTLTIQRTQQEDSAVYLCASSPVWGGTGELFFGEGSRLTVL.